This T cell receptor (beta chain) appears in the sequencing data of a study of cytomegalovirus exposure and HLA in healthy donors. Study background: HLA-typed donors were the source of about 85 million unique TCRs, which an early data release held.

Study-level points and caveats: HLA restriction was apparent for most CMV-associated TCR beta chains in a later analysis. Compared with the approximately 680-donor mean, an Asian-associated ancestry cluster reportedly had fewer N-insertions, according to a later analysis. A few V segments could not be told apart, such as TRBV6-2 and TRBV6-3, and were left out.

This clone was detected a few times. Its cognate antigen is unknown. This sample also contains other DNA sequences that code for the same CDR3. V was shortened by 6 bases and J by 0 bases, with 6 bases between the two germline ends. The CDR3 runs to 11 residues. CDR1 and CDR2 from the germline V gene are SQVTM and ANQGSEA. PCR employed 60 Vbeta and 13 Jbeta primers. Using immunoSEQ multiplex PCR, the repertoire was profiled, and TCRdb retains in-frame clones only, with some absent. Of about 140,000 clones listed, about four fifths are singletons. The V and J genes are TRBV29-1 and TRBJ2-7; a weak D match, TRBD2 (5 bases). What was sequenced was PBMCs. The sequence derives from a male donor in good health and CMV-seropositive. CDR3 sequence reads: CSVEGSYEQYF. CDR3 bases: TGCAGCGTCGAGGGCTCCTACGAGCAGTACTTC.